This T cell receptor (beta chain) was found in a study of T cell responses to AZD1222 COVID-19 vaccine (dated by TCRdb to the early 2020s). About the study as a whole: AZD1222 recipients with second doses at about 4 weeks or about 12 weeks were pooled, because spike-specific TCR depth and breadth did not differ between schedules. A total of about 230 trial participants underwent TCR sequencing, of whom some 210 received two doses of AZD1222 and some 25 received two doses of the MenACWY control vaccine. Trial participants were enrolled by age into subgroups of 18-55, 56-69 and 70-plus years, and about 150, 27 and 61 TCR-sequenced participants, respectively, were included in these subgroups. Overall results and qualifications from the work: Spike-specific TCR breadth and depth rose significantly after two AZD1222 doses compared with day 0 and with MenACWY recipients. Conclusions about previously exposed vaccinees are limited, since just six AZD1222 recipients were seropositive for SARS-CoV-2 at baseline. In the small 56-69-year group, the increase in depth fell short of significance, most likely because of low power. Reportedly, close to half of the unique spike-specific TCRs recognized epitopes lying outside the regions that are mutated in the B.1.351 and B.1.1.7 variants. Because no samples from the day 14 peak response were available, repertoires could be characterized only after the peak T cell response. CD4 TCRs associated with the vaccine covered the entire spike protein, and the dominant responses were in regions 160-218 and 743-854. Most participants were white British and females outnumbered males, and the authors suggested that clonal diversity may have been underestimated.

The CDR3 contains 15 residues, cysteine and phenylalanine counted. Solely the CDR3 DNA is kept, with 45 bases framed from the first base. V is clipped by 2 bases and J by 4 bases, and the sequence between their germline boundaries is 15 bases long. The germline V gene provides CDR1 SGDLS and CDR2 YYNGEE. In light of the paper, this sample's time point label describes: baseline before first vaccination. Vaccinee samples came from UK trials COV001 and COV002, including a single-blind randomized controlled phase 2/3 trial of AZD1222 (ChAdOx1 nCoV-19) in healthy adults. For TCRbeta chain sequencing, PBMC samples were collected from trial participants at day 0 and at day 28 after the second dose. The CDR3 regions of human TCRbeta chains were subjected to immunosequencing. From the authors' description of their analysis: TCRs in the repertoires were compared against a reference library of SARS-CoV-2-specific TCRs that had been generated with the MIRA antigen-specificity platform. Breadth meant the fraction of unique TCRs that were SARS-CoV-2-associated, whereas depth meant the fraction of total T cells that were SARS-CoV-2-associated. Using the MIRA data, each spike-specific TCR was mapped to the spike region that the TCR reacts to and placed in a CD4 or CD8 class. Log10-transformed breadth and depth values were compared by one-way ANOVA with Sidak's multiple comparisons tests. TCRdb took over this immuneACCESS table, retaining in-frame rearrangements with V and J assigned. Such tables are incomplete; in checked studies, under half of the missing clones stem from an unresolved V gene, and the remainder is unexplained. V and J calls and clone size are those listed in that table; D and trimming were worked out from the DNA. The sample table contains about 130,000 clones; only one count was recorded for roughly 90% of them. Together, the top ten hold 6.3% of the sample.

This clone was counted a single time. No cognate antigen has been identified for it. Base qualities are not provided; no much larger clone lies one nucleotide away. The source was peripheral blood, collected on day 0 of AZD1222 vaccination. The rearranged chain carries TRBV9 and TRBJ2-5; the D segment is perhaps TRBD1 or TRBD2, each sharing 5 matched bases. The clonotype comes from an adult in good health. The DNA is as follows: TGTGCCAGCAGCGTGGGGACCCCCAAGGGAGAGACCCAGTACTTC. This gives the protein CASSVGTPKGETQYF. When the CDR3 is completed using the reference TRBV9 and TRBJ2-5 genes on either side, the full variable domain is DSGVTQTPKHLITATGQRVTLRCSPRSGDLSVYWYQQSLDQGLQFLIQYYNGEERAKGNILERFSAQQFPDLHSELNLSSLELGDSALYFCASSVGTPKGETQYFGPGTRLLVL.